These 23 T cell receptor beta chains were all obtained from the same sample, sequenced in a study of T cell responses to AZD1222 COVID-19 vaccine. Assay used: immunoSEQ multiplex PCR; TCRdb lists only in-frame clones, some missing. The data hold some 150,000 clones, with about nine tenths observed a single time. The sequencing here drew on peripheral blood, taken on day 0 of AZD1222 vaccination. The receptors were sampled from an adult in good health.

The rearrangement joins TRBV7-3 to TRBJ1-1; D not certain. This CDR3 is built from 14 residues. Germline V CDR1 and CDR2: SGHTA, FQGTGA. Trimming took off 5 bases at V and 1 base at J, with 11 bases between the two ends. CDR3 DNA sequence: TGTGCCAGCAGCCTCCGGCCAGCGAACACTGAAGCTTTCTTT. The encoded protein is CASSLRPANTEAFF.

The chain uses TRBV4-2 and TRBJ2-3; 12 bases fit TRBD2. CDR1 and CDR2 from the germline V gene are LGHNA and YNFKEQ. V was clipped by 0 bases and J by 2 bases; unmatched bases: 3. This CDR3 has 17 amino acids. The CDR3: CASSQDLAGGITDTQYF. The CDR3 DNA sequence: TGTGCCAGCAGCCAAGACCTAGCGGGGGGGATCACAGATACGCAGTATTTT.

The rearrangement uses TRBV19 and TRBJ1-1; D is possibly TRBD1 (6 bases). Between the trimmed V and J ends, which lost 5 bases and 5 bases, there was a span of 15 bases. Per the germline V gene, CDR1 is LNHDA and CDR2 is SQIVND (reference sequence). The CDR3 is made up of 14 amino acids. The CDR3 DNA follows: TGTGCCAGTAGTCTTCCGTGGGGGCTGACTGAAGCTTTCTTT. It codes for CASSLPWGLTEAFF.

The chain has TRBV5-5 and TRBJ1-1; 7 positions agree with TRBD1. Losses at the gene ends were 0 bases for V and 5 bases for J; bases not matched to a gene: 7. The V gene's germline CDR1 is SGHKS and CDR2 YYEKEE (reference sequence). There are 15 residues in the CDR3. The CDR3 DNA reads TGTGCCAGCAGCTTGGATCCCCAGGGGGTTACTGAAGCTTTCTTT. Translated, it gives CASSLDPQGVTEAFF.

This clone was recorded once. V usage is TRBV4-3 and J usage is TRBJ1-4, with D maybe TRBD1 (6 bases). The ends were cut back, 1 base at V and 7 bases at J, with 22 bases in the middle. This CDR3 is 18 amino acids long. Germline CDR1 reads LGHNA; CDR2 reads YSLEER. This CDR3 is CASSQARAGDTLGEKLFF. The CDR3 nucleotides are TGCGCCAGCAGCCAAGCCAGGGCAGGGGATACCTTAGGTGAAAAACTGTTTTTT.

This chain joins TRBV5-1 and TRBJ1-5, with D tentatively TRBD1 (5 bases). Looked up from germline, CDR1 is SGHRS and CDR2 is YFSETQ. V was clipped by 4 bases and J by 8 bases, with 16 bases between them. This CDR3 region has 14 residues. CDR3 nucleotides: TGCGCCAGCAGCCTGTCAGGGCCGGAGGAGCCCCAGCATTTT. This gives the protein CASSLSGPEEPQHF.

This chain links TRBV7-2 with TRBJ2-7; D perhaps matches TRBD2 (6 bases). The germline V gene has CDR1 SGHTA and CDR2 FQGNSA. With 3 bases removed from V and 3 bases from J, the gap between germline ends came to 12 bases. There are 14 residues in the CDR3. CDR3 in DNA: TGTGCCAGCAGCTTGGGACTTAGAATCTACGAGCAGTACTTC. It specifies CASSLGLRIYEQYF.

The rearrangement links TRBV6-6 to TRBJ2-2, with 8 positions matching TRBD1. V lost 4 bases and J lost 3; bases outside the gene matches: 4. The CDR3 is made up of 15 amino acids. Looked up from germline, CDR1 is MNHNY and CDR2 is SVGAGI (reference sequence). As DNA, the CDR3 is TGTGCCAGCAGTTCCGGACAGGGCTACACCGGGGAGCTGTTTTTT. It specifies CASSSGQGYTGELFF.

This clone was found once. The CDR3 loop reads CASTGTEDSPLHF. The CDR3 nucleotides are TGTGCCAGCACGGGGACAGAGGATTCACCCCTCCACTTT. The V gene is TRBV2, the J gene TRBJ1-6; 7 nucleotides agree with TRBD1. CDR3 size: 13 residues. The junction had 5 bases not matched to a gene; V was cut back by 7 bases and J by 8 bases. The germline CDR1 and CDR2 sequences are SNHLY and FYNNEI.

The CDR3 here is CASSILTSGDKTQYF. In DNA, the CDR3 is TGTGCCAGTAGTATTTTGACTAGCGGTGACAAGACCCAGTACTTC. The V call is TRBV19, the J call TRBJ2-5; 9 bases agree with TRBD2. This CDR3 has 15 residues. With V trimmed by 3 bases and J by 6 bases, 8 bases remained unmatched. Germline lookup yields CDR1 LNHDA and CDR2 SQIVND (reference sequence).

The V gene is TRBV29-1, the J gene TRBJ1-2; D remains unclear. Trimming shortened V by 4 bases and J by 6 bases, and 9 bases separated the two germline ends. The CDR3 consists of 11 residues. Germline V gives CDR1 SQVTM, CDR2 ANQGSEA. CDR3: CSVGAGDGYTF. The DNA for the CDR3 is TGCAGCGTTGGGGCTGGGGATGGCTACACCTTC.

This clone is a singleton in its sample. V and J are TRBV5-1 and TRBJ1-3; D remains ambiguous. The CDR3 has 17 residues. V lost 2 bases and J 0 bases, leaving 15 bases between the germline ends. Germline assignment: CDR1 SGHRS and CDR2 YFSETQ. The CDR3 region has the DNA TGCGCCAGCAGCTTCGCCAGCACTACGCTCTCTGGAAACACCATATATTTT. Protein product: CASSFASTTLSGNTIYF.

The CDR3 DNA reads as TGTGCCAGCAGTTCCGTAGGACCATCGGCTTTCTTT. This codes for CASSSVGPSAFF. The chain employs TRBV28 and TRBJ1-1; D call uncertain. CDR3 length: 12 amino acids. V was shortened by 4 bases and J by 11 bases, with 14 bases between the two germline ends. The germline CDR1 and CDR2 sequences are MDHEN and SYDVKM.

This chain connects TRBV28 to TRBJ1-5; 8 nucleotides line up with TRBD1. The ends lost 6 bases at V and 7 bases at J; junction bases unmatched: 14. Germline V gives CDR1 MDHEN, CDR2 SYDVKM. The CDR3 is 16 residues long. The CDR3 DNA reads as TGTGCCAGCAGGACGAGAGGACAGGGCGAGGGACAGCCCCAGCATTTT. It is translated as CASRTRGQGEGQPQHF. Filled out from reference TRBV28 and TRBJ1-5, the complete variable domain reads DVKVTQSSRYLVKRTGEKVFLECVQDMDHENMFWYRQDPGLGLRLIYFSYDVKMKEKGDIPEGYSVSREKKERFSLILESASTNQTSMYLCASRTRGQGEGQPQHFGDGTRLSIL.

This clone was recorded once. In the same sample, other DNA sequences code for this CDR3. This chain joins TRBV4-3 and TRBJ1-2, with unresolved D. In germline, CDR1 is LGHNA, CDR2 YSLEER. With 0 bases removed from V and 2 bases from J, the gap between germline ends came to 10 bases. The CDR3 consists of 15 residues. The CDR3 here is CASSQDVGFNYGYTF. In nucleotides, the CDR3 is TGCGCCAGCAGCCAAGACGTAGGGTTCAACTATGGCTACACCTTC.

The chain's CDR3 is CASSRTENSPLHF. The CDR3 DNA is TGTGCCAGCAGCCGGACGGAAAATTCACCCCTCCACTTT. The rearrangement uses TRBV27 and TRBJ1-6; no definite D call. CDR1 is MNHEY, CDR2 SMNVEV, per germline (reference sequence). V lost 6 bases and J 7 bases, leaving 10 bases between the germline ends. The CDR3 runs 13 residues.

The chain recombines TRBV11-2 with TRBJ1-1, with TRBD1 matching 7 bases. Germline V CDR1 and CDR2: SGHAT, FQNNGV. The CDR3 runs 15 residues. Germline trimming cut 4 bases from V and 1 base from J; bases unmatched to any gene: 6. The CDR3 here is CASSSKQGRNTEAFF. CDR3 DNA sequence: TGTGCCAGCAGCTCAAAACAGGGGCGGAACACTGAAGCTTTCTTT.

This chain joins TRBV5-1 and TRBJ1-6; TRBD1 matches 9 bases. The CDR3 sequence is 19 residues long. In germline, CDR1 is SGHRS, CDR2 YFSETQ. Trimming cost V 4 bases and J 5 bases; bases outside gene matches: 16. For the CDR3, the DNA is TGCGCCAGCAGCGCAATTACAGGGGGCGGATCGTTGAATAATTCACCCCTCCACTTT. Translating gives CASSAITGGGSLNNSPLHF.

The V and J genes are TRBV4-3 and TRBJ1-2; maybe TRBD1 (6 bases). Germline loops: CDR1 LGHNA, CDR2 YSLEER. The CDR3 contains 18 residues. Between the trimmed V and J ends, which lost 0 bases and 4 bases, there was a span of 21 bases. Written as DNA, the CDR3 is TGCGCCAGCAGCCAAGACGCGGGGCGGACAGCTCCTATCTATGGCTACACCTTC. Residues: CASSQDAGRTAPIYGYTF.

The V gene is TRBV5-1, the J gene TRBJ2-5; D unclear. Trimming stripped 1 base from V and 5 bases from J, with 12 bases between. The CDR3 totals 14 residues. Germline V gene sequence: CDR1 SGHRS, CDR2 YFSETQ. CDR3 in DNA: TGCGCCAGCAGCTTGCCCGGGCCTGGGGAGACCCAGTACTTC. Its translation: CASSLPGPGETQYF.

This chain connects TRBV6-5 to TRBJ1-5; D not certain. The germline V gene encodes CDR1 MNHEY and CDR2 SVGAGI. The V end lost 2 bases, the J end lost 3 bases, and 2 bases lay between the germline ends. The CDR3 consists of 12 residues. The CDR3 loop reads CASSYINQPQHF. CDR3 nucleotide sequence: TGTGCCAGCAGTTACATCAATCAGCCCCAGCATTTT.

The chain is built from TRBV6-5 and TRBJ1-1, with D perhaps matching TRBD1 (5 bases). This CDR3 is 11 amino acids long. The germline V and J ends were trimmed by 2 bases and 11 bases, with 9 bases remaining between them. Germline CDR1 MNHEY, CDR2 SVGAGI. The CDR3 DNA reads as TGTGCCAGCAGTTACGAGGGGCGGGCTTTCTTT. Translation: CASSYEGRAFF.

The V call is TRBV7-2, the J call TRBJ1-6, with 7 positions matching TRBD1. V lost 1 base, J lost 10 bases, and 7 bases stayed unmatched. CDR3 length: 15 amino acids. The germline V gene has CDR1 SGHTA and CDR2 FQGNSA. The CDR3 bases are TGTGCCAGCAGCTTAGGACAGGGAAATGTCTCACCCCTCCACTTT. Amino acid sequence: CASSLGQGNVSPLHF.